A selection of T cell receptor beta chains follows, all from one sample in a study of monozygotic twins with inflammatory bowel disease. TCRdb reprocessed the 5' RACE reads and stores each CDR3 protein as one record, lacking DNA. The sample has around 140,000 distinct CDR3 sequences, and its top ten clones hold roughly 1.2%. Sequencing was performed on blood. The receptor source for this set is a human donor with ulcerative colitis or Crohn's disease, or a healthy co-twin of an affected twin (not recorded which). CDR3s include the opening cysteine and the closing phenylalanine or tryptophan.

TRBJ2-3 | TRBV20-1 | CSAGQREGTDTQYF
TRBJ2-3 | TRBV24-1 | CATSQDDTQYF
TRBJ2-7 | TRBV20-1 | CSATLSYEQYF
TRBJ1-5 | TRBV25-1 | CASSEGSHSNQPQHF
TRBJ2-1 | TRBV5-1 | CASSLAVLAGGRYNEQFF
TRBJ1-4 | TRBV7-2 | CASSLGGYDNEKLFF
TRBJ1-4 | TRBV20-1 | CSARDWGANRVGTNEKLFF
TRBJ1-1 | TRBV20-1 | CSAEEDTEAFF
TRBJ2-1 | TRBV5-1 | CASSSIYQTSGIGNEQFF
TRBJ1-5 | TRBV20-1 | CSAGDRDQPQHF
TRBJ2-1 | TRBV27 | CASSLSSGGWRTPHNEQFF
TRBJ1-3 | TRBV10-3 | CAISESAHSSGNTIYF
TRBJ1-6 | TRBV20-1 | CSARAPAGDYSPLHF
TRBJ1-1 | TRBV30 | CAWGKTVNTEAFF
TRBJ2-7 | TRBV5-1 | CASSLARSGMGLADREQYF
TRBJ2-7 | TRBV20-1 | CSARVSLYEQYF
TRBJ1-1 | TRBV5-1 | CASAMSVGGHTEAFF
TRBJ2-7 | TRBV6-5 | CASSYSGSGRAYEQYF
TRBJ2-2 | TRBV5-4 | CASSPGLAGGAGELFF
TRBJ1-1 | TRBV20-1 | CSAGTMVGDTEAFF
TRBJ2-7 | TRBV7-2 | CASSLFTSGRNEQYF
TRBJ2-3 | TRBV12-3/TRBV12-4 | CASSQTHSTDTQYF
TRBJ2-7 | TRBV30 | CAWTRTSGYEQYF
TRBJ2-7 | TRBV20-1 | CSARSGAYEQYF
TRBJ1-1 | TRBV5-6 | CASRDWVGTEAFF
TRBJ2-2 | TRBV18 | CASSPVGGELFF
TRBJ1-1 | TRBV7-2 | CASRLKDTYTEAFF
TRBJ1-2 | TRBV2 | CASSARQSQGYTF
TRBJ2-2 | TRBV20-1 | CSASSFGELFF
TRBJ1-5 | TRBV28 | CASSRDNSNQPQHF
TRBJ2-3 | TRBV18 | CASSPAASTDTQYF
TRBJ2-5 | TRBV3-1 | CASSQPQTGVKQTQYF
TRBJ1-1 | TRBV18 | CASSPFDGENTEAFF
TRBJ2-3 | TRBV5-5 | CASSLEGRTDTQYF
TRBJ2-2 | TRBV24-1 | CATSDLPATANTGELFF
TRBJ1-5 | TRBV5-1 | CASSLESPNQPQHF
TRBJ2-3 | TRBV5-1 | CASHAGTGGLDTQYF
TRBJ2-5 | TRBV7-3 | CASSPSGARETQYF
TRBJ1-4 | TRBV7-6 | CASSLVGGDEKLFF
TRBJ2-3 | TRBV6-6 | CASSFGTRTDTQYF
TRBJ1-5 | TRBV5-1 | CASSTGGGGQPQHF
TRBJ2-7 | TRBV9 | CASSVEAGQTYEQYF
TRBJ2-1 | TRBV5-1 | CASSPGAGARDNEQFF
TRBJ1-5 | TRBV3-1 | CASSPSRGGGQPQHF
TRBJ2-1 | TRBV6-2/TRBV6-3 | CASSYGVAGRNEQFF
TRBJ1-5 | TRBV10-3 | CATKGGGDQPQHF
TRBJ1-2 | TRBV28 | CASSSGVENYGYTF
TRBJ2-1 | TRBV5-1 | CASSLPTARTSGPSSYNEQFF
TRBJ2-2 | TRBV9 | CASSVVSSGNTGELFF
TRBJ2-3 | TRBV5-1 | CASSLERLAGGLSTDTQYF
TRBJ1-5 | TRBV7-2 | CASSVQDQPQHF
TRBJ1-3 | TRBV27 | CASSSQWISGNTIYF
TRBJ2-7 | TRBV6-5 | CASSFLLAGDKEQYF